The 18 T cell receptor beta chains in this list originate from one sample, sequenced in a study of blood T cell repertoires in COVID-19. Assay: immunoSEQ multiplex PCR; the TCRdb copy retains only in-frame clones and omits some. The sample yields about 130,000 clones, 80% to 95% seen once. The specimen sequenced was peripheral blood. These receptors originate from a man in his fifties with COVID-19, enrolled during active disease.

A single count supports this clone. The chain carries TRBV6-4 and TRBJ2-3, with 14 nucleotides matching TRBD2. Germline CDR1 is MRHNA and CDR2 is SNTAGT. The CDR3 spans 17 residues. The trim removed 2 bases at V and 4 bases at J, leaving 5 bases unmatched. The CDR3 spells CASSDQLTSGRADTQYF. As DNA, the CDR3 is TGTGCCAGCAGTGACCAACTGACTAGCGGGAGGGCAGATACGCAGTATTTT.

This sequence joins TRBV28 and TRBJ2-7; 7 bases align to TRBD1. The V and J ends lost 6 bases and 1 base, in that order; junction bases with no gene match: 12. This CDR3 is built from 16 residues. The germline CDR1 and CDR2 sequences are MDHEN and SYDVKM. The DNA of the CDR3 is TGTGCCAGCAGGCAAACGGGCCCGGGACAGTCCTACGAGCAGTACTTC. Translating gives CASRQTGPGQSYEQYF. The entire variable domain, with the rest obtained from reference TRBV28 and TRBJ2-7, is as follows: DVKVTQSSRYLVKRTGEKVFLECVQDMDHENMFWYRQDPGLGLRLIYFSYDVKMKEKGDIPEGYSVSREKKERFSLILESASTNQTSMYLCASRQTGPGQSYEQYFGPGTRLTVT.

V gene TRBV21-1 combines with J gene TRBJ2-4; the table's D call, TRBD1, has no DNA check behind it. TRBV21-1 is a listed pseudogene. The CDR3 has 17 residues. In DNA form, the CDR3 reads TGTGCCAGCAGCACCCGAGGGAACAGGGCGGCCAAAAACATTCAGTACTTC. It codes for CASSTRGNRAAKNIQYF.

This chain links TRBV7-8 with TRBJ2-2, with D maybe TRBD2 (5 bases). Germline V gene data show CDR1 as SGHVS and CDR2 as FQNEAQ. The ends were cut back, 7 bases at V and 1 base at J, with 7 bases in the middle. The CDR3 has 13 residues. CDR3 coding DNA: TGTGCCAGCAAGAGGGAGAACACCGGGGAGCTGTTTTTT. Its translation: CASKRENTGELFF.

This clone was seen once. V gene TRBV7-9 combines with J gene TRBJ1-1; possibly TRBD1 for D (5 bases). Trimming stripped 5 bases from V and 2 bases from J, with 18 bases between. This CDR3 is 16 amino acids long. Germline CDR1 reads SEHNR; CDR2 reads FQNEAQ (reference sequence). CDR3 nucleotide sequence: TGTGCCAGCAGCACCGGCGCATCGGGACTTAACACTGAAGCTTTCTTT. The encoded protein is CASSTGASGLNTEAFF.

The J gene is TRBJ2-1, the V gene TRBV5-8; 7 bases fit TRBD1. V was pared by 0 bases and J by 2 bases, with 5 bases of the junction left unmatched. The germline gives CDR1 SGHTS, CDR2 YDEGEE. CDR3 length: 16 amino acids. This chain's CDR3 is CASSLEGASTYNEQFF. As DNA, the CDR3 is TGTGCCAGCAGCTTGGAGGGGGCTAGTACCTACAATGAGCAGTTCTTC.

The chain recombines TRBV30 with TRBJ1-2; 7 nucleotides line up with TRBD1. Germline lookup yields CDR1 GTSNPN and CDR2 SVGIG (reference sequence). The CDR3 runs 15 residues. Trimming removed 0 bases from V and 5 bases from J; junction bases left unmatched: 9. DNA of the CDR3: TGTGCCTGGAGTGTAAGGAGGACAGGTGGTTATGGCTACACCTTC. Translation gives CAWSVRRTGGYGYTF.

The chain combines TRBV5-4 with TRBJ1-1, with 7 bases aligning to TRBD1. The CDR3 length is 13 residues. Germline CDR1 is SGHNT and CDR2 is YYREEE (reference sequence). V lost 4 bases and J lost 5; bases outside the gene matches: 5. The CDR3 is CASSTGQETEAFF. CDR3 nucleotides: TGTGCCAGCAGCACCGGACAGGAAACTGAAGCTTTCTTT. Supplemented by reference TRBV5-4 and TRBJ1-1, the full variable domain reads ETGVTQSPTHLIKTRGQQVTLRCSSQSGHNTVSWYQQALGQGPQFIFQYYREEENGRGNFPPRFSGLQFPNYSSELNVNALELDDSALYLCASSTGQETEAFFGQGTRLTVV.

The chain combines TRBV10-1 with TRBJ2-4, with 11 positions matching TRBD2. Trimming cost V 0 bases and J 9 bases; bases outside gene matches: 4. The CDR3 runs 15 residues. Germline V CDR1 and CDR2: WNHNN, SYGVQD (reference sequence). CDR3: CASSESTLAGGIQYF. The DNA for the CDR3 is TGCGCCAGCAGTGAGTCGACCCTAGCGGGAGGCATTCAGTACTTC.

The chain recombines TRBV5-1 with TRBJ1-2, with D tentatively TRBD1 (6 bases). The CDR3 has 14 amino acids. The ends were cut back, 3 bases at V and 4 bases at J, with 13 bases in the middle. Germline-derived CDR1 and CDR2 are SGHRS and YFSETQ. The CDR3 nucleotides read TGCGCCAGCAGCTCCACAGGGTTGGCCTATGGCTACACCTTC. Its translation: CASSSTGLAYGYTF.

CDR3 residues: CASSARQGYYGYTF. Written as DNA, the CDR3 is TGCGCCAGCAGCGCCAGACAGGGTTACTATGGCTACACCTTC. The chain uses TRBV5-1 and TRBJ1-2, with TRBD1 matching over 7 bases. This CDR3 spans 14 amino acids. Germline CDR1 SGHRS, CDR2 YFSETQ. V gave up 4 bases and J gave up 3 bases; unmatched junction bases: 6.

V is TRBV7-9 and J is TRBJ1-5, with 8 bases that match TRBD1. V lost 5 bases to trimming and J lost 10 bases; unmatched junction nucleotides: 10. CDR3 length: 14 residues. Germline V CDR1 and CDR2: SEHNR, FQNEAQ (reference sequence). CDR3: CASSPPSGQDPQHF. The CDR3 DNA reads as TGTGCCAGCAGCCCGCCCTCGGGACAGGATCCCCAGCATTTT.

This rearrangement joins TRBV5-1 to TRBJ1-5, with no clear D. CDR3 length: 16 residues. Germline CDR1 and CDR2: SGHRS and YFSETQ. Trimming took off 5 bases at V and 6 bases at J, with 21 bases between the two ends. The CDR3 nucleotides are TGCGCCAGCAGACATTCAGCGGGGAGTAATGGTCAGCCCCAGCATTTT. Amino acid sequence: CASRHSAGSNGQPQHF.

The chain couples TRBV10-3 to TRBJ2-3; 7 nucleotides line up with TRBD1. The CDR3 has 14 amino acids. Germline V gene sequence: CDR1 ENHRY, CDR2 SYGVKD. The V and J ends lost 7 bases and 3 bases, in that order; junction bases with no gene match: 7. Here the CDR3 DNA reads TGTGCCATCAAGTCCCGACAGGGTACAGATACGCAGTATTTT. The encoded protein is CAIKSRQGTDTQYF.

The chain carries TRBV6-2 or TRBV6-3 and TRBJ2-1; unclear D gene. The ends were cut back, 2 bases at V and 0 bases at J, with 8 bases in the middle. The CDR3 is 15 amino acids. CDR1 and CDR2 from the germline V gene are MNHEY and SVGEGT. CDR3 residues: CASSYLLSSYNEQFF. The CDR3 DNA reads TGTGCCAGCAGTTACCTGCTGAGCTCCTACAATGAGCAGTTCTTC.

V gene TRBV6-2 or TRBV6-3 combines with J gene TRBJ2-1, with TRBD2 identical over 11 bases. The junction had 0 bases not matched to a gene; V was cut back by 4 bases and J by 7 bases. Germline V gene sequence: CDR1 MNHEY, CDR2 SVGEGT. This CDR3 has 13 residues. This CDR3 reads CASSWTSGNEQFF. CDR3 bases: TGTGCCAGCAGTTGGACTAGCGGGAATGAGCAGTTCTTC.

This chain uses TRBV29-1 with TRBJ2-3; possibly TRBD1 for D (6 bases). The CDR3 has 12 amino acids. Trimming left V 6 bases short and J 2 bases short, with 9 bases between. In germline, CDR1 is SQVTM, CDR2 ANQGSEA. CDR3 sequence (DNA): TGCAGCGTGGGACATCACACAGATACGCAGTATTTT. Protein product: CSVGHHTDTQYF.

This sequence joins TRBV14 and TRBJ2-5, with a possible D match to TRBD2 (5 bases). V gave up 1 base and J gave up 2 bases, with 14 bases separating them. The CDR3 runs 16 residues. CDR1 and CDR2 (germline): SGHDN, FVKESK. The CDR3 DNA is TGTGCCAGCAGCCAAGTTGCGGGCCCTCTTCAAGAGACCCAGTACTTC. The encoded protein is CASSQVAGPLQETQYF.